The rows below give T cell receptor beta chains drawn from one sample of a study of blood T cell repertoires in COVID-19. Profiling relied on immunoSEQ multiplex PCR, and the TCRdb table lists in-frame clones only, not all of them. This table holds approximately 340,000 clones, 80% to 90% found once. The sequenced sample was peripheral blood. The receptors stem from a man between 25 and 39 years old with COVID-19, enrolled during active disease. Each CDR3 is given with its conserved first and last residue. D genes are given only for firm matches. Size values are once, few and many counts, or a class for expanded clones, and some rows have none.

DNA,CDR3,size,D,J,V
TGTGCCAGCCAATCTCGGGCGGAGGACACAGATACGCAGTATTTT,CASQSRAEDTDTQYF,once,NA,TRBJ2-3,TRBV5-3
TGCGCCAGCAGCTTGGTTACGGGAGGGTATGAGCAGTTCTTC,CASSLVTGGYEQFF,NA,TRBD2,TRBJ2-1,TRBV5-1
TGCAGCGTTGCTCGTGCGGAGAGATCTCAAGAGACCCAGTACTTC,CSVARAERSQETQYF,NA,NA,TRBJ2-5,TRBV29-1
TGTGCCAGCAGCCCACAGGGGGGCAATCAGCCCCAGCATTTT,CASSPQGGNQPQHF,few,TRBD1,TRBJ1-5,TRBV7-2
TGTGCCAGTAGGGGGACTATACAAGAGACCCAGTACTTC,CASRGTIQETQYF,NA,NA,TRBJ2-5,TRBV6-5
TGTGCCAGCAACCCCGGACAGGCCTATAATGAAAAACTGTTTTTT,CASNPGQAYNEKLFF,NA,TRBD1,TRBJ1-4,TRBV28
TGTGCCAGCGTCCAAGCGGTAGACTACGAGCAGTACTTC,CASVQAVDYEQYF,NA,NA,TRBJ2-7,TRBV5-5
TGTGCCAGCAGTGCCCAGGGCCGCGGGAACACTGAAGCTTTCTTT,CASSAQGRGNTEAFF,NA,NA,TRBJ1-1,TRBV28
TGCAGCGTTCGTCCGGGACAGAGCACCGGGGAGCTGTTTTTT,CSVRPGQSTGELFF,NA,TRBD1,TRBJ2-2,TRBV29-1
TGTGCCACCAGTCCGGGTTTCGCGGCCTACGAGCAGTACTTC,CATSPGFAAYEQYF,NA,NA,TRBJ2-7,TRBV15
TGCGCCAGCAGCTTGTACGAGTATAATTCACCCCTCCACTTT,CASSLYEYNSPLHF,NA,NA,TRBJ1-6,TRBV5-1
TGTGCCAGCAAAACGGGGGGGGAAGGGACTGAAGCTTTCTTT,CASKTGGEGTEAFF,NA,NA,TRBJ1-1,TRBV19
TGTGCCAGCTCACCCAACTTAAGCACAGATACGCAGTATTTT,CASSPNLSTDTQYF,NA,NA,TRBJ2-3,TRBV18
TGTGCCAGCAGCTTACAGGGATGGAATGAGCAGTTCTTC,CASSLQGWNEQFF,NA,NA,TRBJ2-1,TRBV7-3
TGCGCCAGCAGCCAAGTGCAGGGGGTTCTCAACTATGGCTACACCTTC,CASSQVQGVLNYGYTF,NA,TRBD1,TRBJ1-2,TRBV4-1
TGTGCCAGCAGTTTAGGTCCAGGGGTAGAGACCCAGTACTTC,CASSLGPGVETQYF,NA,NA,TRBJ2-5,TRBV28
TGTGCCAGCAGCCAAGAGGGGGCCCAGACAGAAAAACTGTTTTTT,CASSQEGAQTEKLFF,NA,NA,TRBJ1-4,TRBV4-2
TGTGCCAGCAGCTCCGCAGATACGCAGTATTTT,CASSSADTQYF,NA,NA,TRBJ2-3,TRBV11-2
TGCGCCAGCAACCGGAGCTCCTACAATGAGCAGTTCTTC,CASNRSSYNEQFF,NA,NA,TRBJ2-1,TRBV23-1
TGTGCCAGCAACAAAATGGGAGAACTAGCGGGAGATAGAGATACGCAGTATTTT,CASNKMGELAGDRDTQYF,NA,TRBD2,TRBJ2-3,TRBV27
TGTGCCAGCAGCTTCCCAGCGGAGAACGCGAACACCGGGGAGCTGTTTTTT,CASSFPAENANTGELFF,NA,NA,TRBJ2-2,TRBV11-2
TGTGCCAGCAGTCTATCAAGGGGTATCGAGCAGTACTTC,CASSLSRGIEQYF,NA,NA,TRBJ2-7,TRBV2
TGTGCCACCAGTGATAAGGGGGCAGGAGCGTCCTATGGCTACACCTTC,CATSDKGAGASYGYTF,NA,TRBD1,TRBJ1-2,TRBV24-1
TGTGCCAGTAGTACCCAAAGACTAGCGGGAGCCTACGAGCAGTACTTC,CASSTQRLAGAYEQYF,NA,TRBD2,TRBJ2-7,TRBV19
TGTGCCAGCAGCGGCGCCCCCGGAGTATGGAACACTGAAGCTTTCTTT,CASSGAPGVWNTEAFF,NA,NA,TRBJ1-1,TRBV9
TGTGCCAGTAGTATAGGGCTAGCTAACTATGGCTACACCTTC,CASSIGLANYGYTF,NA,NA,TRBJ1-2,TRBV19
TGCGCCAGCAGCCAAGGGCTAGCCTTGAACACAGATACGCAGTATTTT,CASSQGLALNTDTQYF,NA,NA,TRBJ2-3,TRBV4-1
TGTGCCAGCAGTGAAGTGGACAGGTCTTTGGTTCAGTACTTC,CASSEVDRSLVQYF,NA,TRBD1,TRBJ2-7,TRBV6-1
TGTGCCAGCAGCCAAGACATCACAACGGGGGGTTATTCCTACGAGCAGTACTTC,CASSQDITTGGYSYEQYF,NA,TRBD2,TRBJ2-7,TRBV4-2
TGTGCCAGCATCCCCCGGGAGGGTCACGAGCAGTACTTC,CASIPREGHEQYF,NA,TRBD2,TRBJ2-7,TRBV6-5
TGTGCCAGCAGCCCTACAGGGCTAGAGACCCAGTACTTC,CASSPTGLETQYF,NA,NA,TRBJ2-5,TRBV7-9
TGTGCCAGCAGCCAAGAATACGGGGACTCCTACAATGAGCAGTTCTTC,CASSQEYGDSYNEQFF,NA,NA,TRBJ2-1,TRBV3-1/TRBV3-2
TGTGCCAGCAGCGCCCGTCCCTTTAGCCAAGGGGTCTCCTACGAGCAGTACTTC,CASSARPFSQGVSYEQYF,NA,NA,TRBJ2-7,TRBV6-4
TGTGCCAGCAGCTTGCGGACAGTGTCCAGGGAGCTGTTTTTT,CASSLRTVSRELFF,NA,NA,TRBJ2-2,TRBV7-2
TGTGCCATCAGTGAGTCAGGGGGGTTTCTACTAGGGACTAGCCGAATAATCACAGATACGCAGTATTTT,CAISESGGFLLGTSRIITDTQYF,NA,TRBD2,TRBJ2-3,TRBV10-3
TGTGCCAGCACCAAAGGGCAGACAGGGTCTGAAAAACTGTTTTTT,CASTKGQTGSEKLFF,NA,TRBD1,TRBJ1-4,TRBV6-5
TGCGCCAGCAGTGAGAGCTACAGGGCGAGCTCCTACGAGCAGTACTTC,CASSESYRASSYEQYF,NA,NA,TRBJ2-7,TRBV10-1
TGCGCCAGCAGCTTAGTCCCTGGCGCCCTAGAGGGTGGCTACACCTTC,CASSLVPGALEGGYTF,NA,NA,TRBJ1-2,TRBV5-1
TGTGCCAGTAGTATAGGCCAGGGGGAGAGCACAGATACGCAGTATTTT,CASSIGQGESTDTQYF,NA,TRBD1,TRBJ2-3,TRBV19
TGTGCCAGCAGCGTAGTCCCGAGACATTTGAACACTGAAGCTTTCTTT,CASSVVPRHLNTEAFF,NA,NA,TRBJ1-1,TRBV9
TGTGCCAGCAGCTCCCAGGGGGTTGATTCACCCCTCCACTTT,CASSSQGVDSPLHF,NA,TRBD1,TRBJ1-6,TRBV7-9
TGTGCCAGTAGCACGCCGGGACAGATTAATGAAAAACTGTTTTTT,CASSTPGQINEKLFF,once,TRBD1,TRBJ1-4,TRBV19